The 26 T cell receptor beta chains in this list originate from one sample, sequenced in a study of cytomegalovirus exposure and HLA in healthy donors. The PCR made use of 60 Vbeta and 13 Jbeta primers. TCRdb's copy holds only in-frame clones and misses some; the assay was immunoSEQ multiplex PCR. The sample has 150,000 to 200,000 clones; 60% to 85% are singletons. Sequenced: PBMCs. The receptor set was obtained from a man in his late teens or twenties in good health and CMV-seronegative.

The CDR3 region has the DNA TGTGCCAGCAGCTTAGGGGGCCCAACTAATGAAAAACTGTTTTTT. Its protein is CASSLGGPTNEKLFF. This chain connects TRBV7-9 to TRBJ1-4, with D possibly TRBD1 on 5 matching bases. CDR1 and CDR2 from the germline V gene are SEHNR and FQNEAQ (reference sequence). V gave up 1 base and J gave up 0 bases, with 6 bases separating them. The CDR3 sequence is 15 residues long.

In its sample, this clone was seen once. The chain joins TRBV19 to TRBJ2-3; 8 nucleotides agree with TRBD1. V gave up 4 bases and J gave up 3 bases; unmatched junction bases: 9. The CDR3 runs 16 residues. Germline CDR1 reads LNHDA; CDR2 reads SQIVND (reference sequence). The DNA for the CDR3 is TGTGCCAGTAGTACCGGATGGACAGGGAGGACAGATACGCAGTATTTT. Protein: CASSTGWTGRTDTQYF.

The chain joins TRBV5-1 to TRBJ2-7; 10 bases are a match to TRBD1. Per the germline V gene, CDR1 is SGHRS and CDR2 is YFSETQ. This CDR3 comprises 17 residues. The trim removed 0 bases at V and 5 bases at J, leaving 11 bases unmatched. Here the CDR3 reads CASSLEERRQGAHEQYF. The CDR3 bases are TGCGCCAGCAGCTTGGAAGAGCGCCGACAGGGGGCCCACGAGCAGTACTTC.

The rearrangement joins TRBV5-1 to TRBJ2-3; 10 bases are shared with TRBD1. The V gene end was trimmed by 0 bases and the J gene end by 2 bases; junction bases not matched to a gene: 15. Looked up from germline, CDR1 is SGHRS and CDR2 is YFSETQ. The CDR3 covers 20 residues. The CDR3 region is CASSLEVGDRGRIFTDTQYF. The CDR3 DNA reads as TGCGCCAGCAGCTTGGAAGTTGGTGACAGGGGGCGGATTTTCACAGATACGCAGTATTTT. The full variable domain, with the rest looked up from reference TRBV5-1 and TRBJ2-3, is KAGVTQTPRYLIKTRGQQVTLSCSPISGHRSVSWYQQTPGQGLQFLFEYFSETQRNKGNFPGRFSGRQFSNSRSEMNVSTLELGDSALYLCASSLEVGDRGRIFTDTQYFGPGTRLTVL.

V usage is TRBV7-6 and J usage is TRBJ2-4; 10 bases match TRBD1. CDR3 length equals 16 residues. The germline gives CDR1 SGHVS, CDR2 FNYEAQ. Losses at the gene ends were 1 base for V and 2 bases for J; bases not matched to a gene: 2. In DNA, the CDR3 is TGTGCCAGCAGCTTAGAGACAGGGGGCTCCAAAAACATTCAGTACTTC. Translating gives CASSLETGGSKNIQYF.

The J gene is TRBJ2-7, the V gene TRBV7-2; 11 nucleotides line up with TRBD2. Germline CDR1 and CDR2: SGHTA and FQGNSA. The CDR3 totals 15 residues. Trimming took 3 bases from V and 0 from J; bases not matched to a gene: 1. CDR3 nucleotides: TGTGCCAGCAGCTTCACTAGCGGGAGCTCCTACGAGCAGTACTTC. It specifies CASSFTSGSSYEQYF.

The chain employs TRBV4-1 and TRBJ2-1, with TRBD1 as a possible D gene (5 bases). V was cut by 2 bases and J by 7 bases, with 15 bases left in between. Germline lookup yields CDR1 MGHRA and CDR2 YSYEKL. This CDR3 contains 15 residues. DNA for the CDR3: TGCGCCAGCAGCCAAAGTCGGGCCAGGGCGAATGAGCAGTTCTTC. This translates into CASSQSRARANEQFF.

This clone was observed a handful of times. The CDR3 sequence is CASSPLPQVGKLFF. CDR3 sequence (DNA): TGCGCCAGCAGCCCGTTGCCACAGGTTGGCAAACTGTTTTTT. The J gene is TRBJ1-4, the V gene TRBV5-1; the D gene is possibly TRBD1 (5 bases). V was clipped by 4 bases and J by 11 bases, with 18 bases between them. Germline values: CDR1 SGHRS, CDR2 YFSETQ. The CDR3 extends over 14 amino acids.

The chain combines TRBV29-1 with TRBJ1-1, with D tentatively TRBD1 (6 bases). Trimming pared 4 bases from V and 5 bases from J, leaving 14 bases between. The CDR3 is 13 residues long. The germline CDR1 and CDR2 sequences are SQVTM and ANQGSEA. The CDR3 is CSVVPGEGTEAFF. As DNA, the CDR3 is TGCAGCGTTGTGCCAGGGGAAGGAACTGAAGCTTTCTTT.

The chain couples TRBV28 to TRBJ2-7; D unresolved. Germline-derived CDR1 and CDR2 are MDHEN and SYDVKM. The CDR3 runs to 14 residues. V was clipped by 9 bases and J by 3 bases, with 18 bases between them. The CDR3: CASLAGEPYYEQYF. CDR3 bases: TGTGCCAGTCTTGCCGGAGAACCTTACTACGAGCAGTACTTC. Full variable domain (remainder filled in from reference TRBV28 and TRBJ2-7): DVKVTQSSRYLVKRTGEKVFLECVQDMDHENMFWYRQDPGLGLRLIYFSYDVKMKEKGDIPEGYSVSREKKERFSLILESASTNQTSMYLCASLAGEPYYEQYFGPGTRLTVT.

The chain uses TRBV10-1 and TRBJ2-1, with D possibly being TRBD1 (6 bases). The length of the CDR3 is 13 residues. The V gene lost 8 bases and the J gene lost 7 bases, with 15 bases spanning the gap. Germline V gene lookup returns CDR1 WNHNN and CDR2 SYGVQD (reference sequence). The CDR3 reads CASGGQKWNEQFF. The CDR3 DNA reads TGCGCCAGCGGGGGACAAAAATGGAATGAGCAGTTCTTC.

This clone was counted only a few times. Here the CDR3 reads CASSLSLASSYNEQFF. The DNA of the CDR3 is TGTGCCAGCAGTTTGTCACTAGCGAGCTCCTACAATGAGCAGTTCTTC. This chain uses TRBV27 with TRBJ2-1; 7 positions agree with TRBD2. Germline assignment: CDR1 MNHEY and CDR2 SMNVEV (reference sequence). The CDR3 contains 16 residues. V gave up 3 bases and J gave up 0 bases; unmatched junction bases: 5.

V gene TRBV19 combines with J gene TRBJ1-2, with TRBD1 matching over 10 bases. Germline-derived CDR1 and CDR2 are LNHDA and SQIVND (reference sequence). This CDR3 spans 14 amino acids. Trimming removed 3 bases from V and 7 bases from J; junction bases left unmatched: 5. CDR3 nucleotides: TGTGCCAGTAGTATGGGGGACAGGGGCCGTGGCTACACCTTC. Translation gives CASSMGDRGRGYTF.

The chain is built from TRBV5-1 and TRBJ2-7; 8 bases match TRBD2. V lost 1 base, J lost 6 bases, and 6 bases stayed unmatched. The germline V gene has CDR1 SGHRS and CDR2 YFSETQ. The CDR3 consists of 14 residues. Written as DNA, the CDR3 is TGCGCCAGCAGCTTGTCCGGGGGGGGCTTCGAGCAGTACTTC. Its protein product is CASSLSGGGFEQYF. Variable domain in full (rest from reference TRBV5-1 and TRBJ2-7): KAGVTQTPRYLIKTRGQQVTLSCSPISGHRSVSWYQQTPGQGLQFLFEYFSETQRNKGNFPGRFSGRQFSNSRSEMNVSTLELGDSALYLCASSLSGGGFEQYFGPGTRLTVT.

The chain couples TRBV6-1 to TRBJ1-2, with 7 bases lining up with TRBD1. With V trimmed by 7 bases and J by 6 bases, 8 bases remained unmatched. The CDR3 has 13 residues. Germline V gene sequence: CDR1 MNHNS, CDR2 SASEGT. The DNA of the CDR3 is TGTGCCAGCACAGACAGGGCAGGAGATGGCTACACCTTC. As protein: CASTDRAGDGYTF.

The CDR3 spells CASSFTPAGGSDTQYF. For the CDR3, the DNA is TGCGCCAGCAGTTTTACACCAGCGGGAGGGTCAGATACGCAGTATTTT. The rearrangement joins TRBV5-1 to TRBJ2-3, with 10 bases aligning to TRBD2. The V gene's germline CDR1 is SGHRS and CDR2 YFSETQ. J lost 4 bases, V lost 5 bases, and 10 bases had no gene match. The CDR3 consists of 16 residues. Drawing the rest from reference TRBV5-1 and TRBJ2-3, the complete variable domain is KAGVTQTPRYLIKTRGQQVTLSCSPISGHRSVSWYQQTPGQGLQFLFEYFSETQRNKGNFPGRFSGRQFSNSRSEMNVSTLELGDSALYLCASSFTPAGGSDTQYFGPGTRLTVL.

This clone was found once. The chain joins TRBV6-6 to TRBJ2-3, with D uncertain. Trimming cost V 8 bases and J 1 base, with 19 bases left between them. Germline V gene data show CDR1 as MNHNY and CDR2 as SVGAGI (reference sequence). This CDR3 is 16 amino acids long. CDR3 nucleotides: TGTGCCAGCCCTCCCCCCGGGTCCGCCGGCACAGATACGCAGTATTTT. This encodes CASPPPGSAGTDTQYF.

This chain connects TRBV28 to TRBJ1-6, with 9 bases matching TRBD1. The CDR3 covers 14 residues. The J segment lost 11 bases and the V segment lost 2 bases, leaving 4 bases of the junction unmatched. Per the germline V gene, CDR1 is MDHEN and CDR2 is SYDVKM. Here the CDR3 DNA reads TGTGCCAGCAGTTTAGGAGGACAGGGGCCACCCCTCCACTTT. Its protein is CASSLGGQGPPLHF.

DNA of the CDR3: TGTGCCAGCAGTGAATCCCCGGGGTGCCCTAGCACCTTC. This codes for CASSESPGCPSTF. V is TRBV6-1 and J is TRBJ1-2; no definite D call. The CDR3 loop spans 13 amino acids. Between the trimmed V and J ends, which lost 2 bases and 13 bases, there was a span of 17 bases. Germline V CDR1 and CDR2: MNHNS, SASEGT.

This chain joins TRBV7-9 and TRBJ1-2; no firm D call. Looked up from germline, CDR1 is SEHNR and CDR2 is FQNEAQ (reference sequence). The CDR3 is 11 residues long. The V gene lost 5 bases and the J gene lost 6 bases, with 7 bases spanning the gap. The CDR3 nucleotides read TGTGCCAGCAGCCCAGGTCATGGCTACACCTTC. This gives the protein CASSPGHGYTF.

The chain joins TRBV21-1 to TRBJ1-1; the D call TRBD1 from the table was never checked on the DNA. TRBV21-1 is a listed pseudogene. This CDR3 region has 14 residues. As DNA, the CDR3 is TGTGCCAGCAGCAAAGAGTTGGGCCACACTGAAGCTTTCTTT. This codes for CASSKELGHTEAFF.

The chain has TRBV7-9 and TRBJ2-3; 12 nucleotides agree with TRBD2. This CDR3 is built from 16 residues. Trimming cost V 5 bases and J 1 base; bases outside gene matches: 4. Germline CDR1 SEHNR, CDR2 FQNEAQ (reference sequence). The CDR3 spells CASSRTSGNRTDTQYF. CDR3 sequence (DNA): TGTGCCAGCAGCCGGACTAGCGGGAACCGCACAGATACGCAGTATTTT.

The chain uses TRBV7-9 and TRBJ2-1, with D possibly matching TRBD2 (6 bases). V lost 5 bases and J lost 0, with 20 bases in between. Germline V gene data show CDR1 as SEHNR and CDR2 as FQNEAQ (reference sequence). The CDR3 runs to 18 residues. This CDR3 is CASSLSPGREGSYNEQFF. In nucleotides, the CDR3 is TGTGCCAGCAGCCTATCTCCGGGGCGGGAAGGCTCCTACAATGAGCAGTTCTTC. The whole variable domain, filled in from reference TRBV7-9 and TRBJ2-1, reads DTGVSQNPRHKITKRGQNVTFRCDPISEHNRLYWYRQTLGQGPEFLTYFQNEAQLEKSRLLSDRFSAERPKGSFSTLEIQRTEQGDSAMYLCASSLSPGREGSYNEQFFGPGTRLTVL.

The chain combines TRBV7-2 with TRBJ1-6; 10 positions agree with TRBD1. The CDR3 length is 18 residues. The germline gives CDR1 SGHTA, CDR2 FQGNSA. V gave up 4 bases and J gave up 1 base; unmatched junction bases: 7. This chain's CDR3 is CASSSRPGQGSYNSPLHF. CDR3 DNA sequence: TGTGCCAGCAGCTCCCGGCCGGGACAGGGGTCCTATAATTCACCCCTCCACTTT.

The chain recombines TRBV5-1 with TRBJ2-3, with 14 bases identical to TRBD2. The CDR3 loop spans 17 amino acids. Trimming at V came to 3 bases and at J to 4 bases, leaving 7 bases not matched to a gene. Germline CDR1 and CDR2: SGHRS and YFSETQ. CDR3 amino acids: CASSSLGTSGGADTQYF. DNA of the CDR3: TGCGCCAGCAGCTCCTTAGGGACTAGCGGGGGCGCAGATACGCAGTATTTT.

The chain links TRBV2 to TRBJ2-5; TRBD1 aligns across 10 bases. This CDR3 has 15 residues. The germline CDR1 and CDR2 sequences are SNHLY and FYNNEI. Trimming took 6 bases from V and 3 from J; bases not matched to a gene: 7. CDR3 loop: CASSVGTGVEETQYF. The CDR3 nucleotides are TGTGCCAGCAGCGTCGGGACAGGGGTTGAAGAGACCCAGTACTTC. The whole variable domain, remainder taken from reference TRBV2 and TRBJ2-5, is EPEVTQTPSHQVTQMGQEVILRCVPISNHLYFYWYRQILGQKVEFLVSFYNNEISEKSEIFDDQFSVERPDGSNFTLKIRSTKLEDSAMYFCASSVGTGVEETQYFGPGTRLLVL.